This T cell receptor beta chain is from a study of blood T cell repertoires in COVID-19. Across the whole study: Sites in the United States, Italy and Spain provided acute and convalescent COVID-19 samples.

The CDR3 totals 15 residues. Germline V lookup: CDR1 SGHAT, CDR2 FQNNGV. The V segment lost 4 bases and the J segment 1 base; nucleotides outside the gene matches: 6. Study processing details: From reference gene primer amplification, estimates of nucleated cell counts were derived. Repertoires were generated with immunoSEQ multiplex PCR, while TCRdb's copy carries only in-frame clones and drops some. The D gene and trimming were derived from the DNA, and the V and J assignments and clone size from that table. The profile shows approximately 130,000 clones, roughly 72% of them singletons. This chain uses TRBV11-2 with TRBJ1-1; 7 nucleotides agree with TRBD1. The sequence derives from a human donor in a cohort sampled during active COVID-19. Sequencing used peripheral blood. The CDR3 is CASSSLTGPNTEAFF. The CDR3 DNA is TGTGCCAGCAGCTCTCTGACAGGGCCGAACACTGAAGCTTTCTTT.